A selection of T cell receptor beta chains follows, all from one sample in a study of cytomegalovirus exposure and HLA in healthy donors. Assay: immunoSEQ multiplex PCR; the TCRdb copy retains only in-frame clones and omits some. The profile shows 100,000 to 150,000 clones, approximately 80% of them singletons. The sequenced material came from PBMCs. Every receptor here comes from a girl aged 2 to 10 in good health and CMV-seronegative. The CDR3 runs from the conserved cysteine through the conserved F or W. The order of the fields is CDR3 protein, CDR3 DNA, V gene, J gene, D gene, clone size. A D gene is named only where the DNA matches it firmly. Clone size appears in some rows only: once, few, many, or a class for an expanded clone.

CATSRGTAGANVLTF	TGTGCCACCAGCAGAGGGACAGCCGGGGCCAACGTCCTGACTTTC	TRBV15	TRBJ2-6	.	.
CASSLGGTAPQHF	TGTGCCAGCAGCTTAGGGGGGACTGCTCCCCAGCATTTT	TRBV7-9	TRBJ1-5	.	.
CASTAGAENTEAFF	TGTGCCAGCACCGCAGGGGCAGAAAACACTGAAGCTTTCTTT	TRBV6-1	TRBJ1-1	.	.
CASKLPGLGWRGFF	TGTGCCAGCAAACTTCCGGGACTAGGGTGGAGGGGGTTCTTC	TRBV6-1	TRBJ2-1	TRBD2	few
CASSSGTGRGAFF	TGTGCCAGCAGCTCCGGGACAGGGAGGGGAGCTTTCTTT	TRBV11-2	TRBJ1-1	TRBD1	.
CASSSGTHRGTGANVLTF	TGTGCCAGCAGTTCCGGGACCCACAGGGGAACTGGGGCCAACGTCCTGACTTTC	TRBV28	TRBJ2-6	TRBD1	.
CASRGTGTGEETQYF	TGTGCCAGTAGGGGAACCGGGACAGGGGAAGAGACCCAGTACTTC	TRBV19	TRBJ2-5	TRBD1	.
CASSYRGGNQPQHF	TGTGCCAGCAGTTACAGGGGGGGGAATCAGCCCCAGCATTTT	TRBV6-6	TRBJ1-5	.	.
CASSPPDRAKSYTF	TGTGCCAGTAGCCCTCCGGACAGGGCTAAAAGCTACACCTTC	TRBV19	TRBJ1-2	TRBD1	.
CASTTLAGGHEQYF	TGTGCCAGCACCACACTAGCGGGAGGCCACGAGCAGTACTTC	TRBV13	TRBJ2-7	TRBD2	.
CASSPGTGPQETQYF	TGCGCCAGCAGCCCGGGGACAGGGCCGCAAGAGACCCAGTACTTC	TRBV5-1	TRBJ2-5	TRBD1	.
CASKIAEAYEQYF	TGTGCCAGCAAAATAGCGGAAGCCTACGAGCAGTACTTC	TRBV6-1	TRBJ2-7	.	once
CSVDGQKNTGELFF	TGCAGCGTTGACGGACAAAAGAACACCGGGGAGCTGTTTTTT	TRBV29-1	TRBJ2-2	.	.
CAWSPRDRGGKLFF	TGTGCCTGGAGTCCACGGGACAGGGGGGGAAAACTGTTTTTT	TRBV30	TRBJ1-4	TRBD1	once
CASSLVRGGNTGELFF	TGTGCCAGCAGCTTAGTTAGGGGGGGGAACACCGGGGAGCTGTTTTTT	TRBV7-2	TRBJ2-2	.	.
CASSQGMGREQYF	TGCGCCAGCAGCCAGGGGATGGGGCGCGAGCAGTACTTC	TRBV4-1	TRBJ2-7	.	.
CASSRSASNQGNDGYTF	TGTGCCAGCAGCCGCTCCGCCTCGAATCAGGGCAACGATGGCTACACCTTC	TRBV7-9	TRBJ1-2	.	.
CASYGGTYEQYF	TGTGCCAGCTATGGCGGAACCTACGAGCAGTACTTC	TRBV28	TRBJ2-7	.	.
CASGGLDTGELFF	TGTGCCAGTGGAGGACTAGACACCGGGGAGCTGTTTTTT	TRBV11-3	TRBJ2-2	TRBD2	.
CAIAGGGTEAFF	TGTGCCATAGCAGGGGGAGGCACTGAAGCTTTCTTT	TRBV10-3	TRBJ1-1	TRBD1	.
CASSPYKADRDNEQFF	TGTGCCAGCAGTCCGTATAAAGCGGACCGTGACAATGAGCAGTTCTTC	TRBV6-6	TRBJ2-1	.	.
CAWTQWGLRGELFF	TGTGCCTGGACCCAGTGGGGCTTACGCGGGGAGCTGTTTTTT	TRBV30	TRBJ2-2	.	.
CASSPRTGGLDTQYF	TGTGCCAGCAGCCCGAGGACAGGGGGCCTAGATACGCAGTATTTT	TRBV7-2	TRBJ2-3	TRBD1	.
CASSLGTNTDTQYF	TGTGCCAGCAGCCTCGGGACTAACACAGATACGCAGTATTTT	TRBV7-3	TRBJ2-3	TRBD2	once
CSATRGTGKYEKLFF	TGCAGCGCTACCCGTGGAACAGGCAAATATGAAAAGCTGTTTTTT	TRBV29-1	TRBJ1-4	.	.
CSVESRLAYNEQFF	TGCAGCGTTGAGAGCCGATTGGCCTACAATGAGCAGTTCTTC	TRBV29-1	TRBJ2-1	.	.
CASRRGVSGNTIYF	TGTGCCAGCAGGAGAGGAGTGTCTGGAAACACCATATATTTT	TRBV28	TRBJ1-3	.	.
CASSLSGGPEQYF	TGTGCCAGCAGTTTATCGGGGGGACCCGAGCAGTACTTC	TRBV27	TRBJ2-7	.	.
CASSLGRDGTYEQYF	TGTGCCAGCAGCTTGGGGCGGGACGGGACCTACGAGCAGTACTTC	TRBV5-4	TRBJ2-7	.	.
CASSYTAGLKTGELFF	TGTGCCAGCAGTTACACCGCGGGACTTAAAACCGGGGAGCTGTTTTTT	TRBV6-5	TRBJ2-2	.	.
CASSWTGPNTEAFF	TGTGCCAGCAGTTGGACAGGGCCGAACACTGAAGCTTTCTTT	TRBV6-5	TRBJ1-1	TRBD1	.
CASTPGVNTEAFF	TGTGCCAGCACCCCGGGTGTGAACACTGAAGCTTTCTTT	TRBV28	TRBJ1-1	.	once
CASSPESGPDQPQHF	TGTGCCAGCAGCCCTGAATCAGGTCCGGATCAGCCCCAGCATTTT	TRBV9	TRBJ1-5	.	.